Presented here are 27 T cell receptor beta chains from one specimen sequenced in a study of shared clonotypes between healthy human individuals. Some clones are missing from TCRdb's copy, which holds only in-frame ones; the method was immunoSEQ multiplex PCR. The sample has over a million clones, approximately 80% seen once; the top ten hold approximately 0.5%. Sequencing input: memory CD4+ T cells from PBMCs. Subset defined: CD45RA-negative fraction. Source of these receptors: a young man in good health. Some clones in this sample may be carry-over from other donors' samples.

V usage is TRBV4-2 and J usage is TRBJ2-7, with D unclear. Trimming removed 0 bases from V and 3 bases from J, with 9 bases in between. This CDR3 has 14 amino acids. The V gene's germline CDR1 is LGHNA and CDR2 YNFKEQ. CDR3 in DNA: TGTGCCAGCAGCCAAGATCAGACGATCTACGAGCAGTACTTC. Translating it yields CASSQDQTIYEQYF.

Note on this clone: Different DNA sequences within this sample yield the same CDR3. The V and J genes are TRBV9 and TRBJ2-3, with D perhaps matching TRBD1 (6 bases). The germline V gene has CDR1 SGDLS and CDR2 YYNGEE. Trimming removed 0 bases at V and 2 bases at J, with 7 bases between. The CDR3 sequence is 14 residues long. As DNA, the CDR3 is TGTGCCAGCAGCGTAGTGGGGGCCACAGATACGCAGTATTTT. Translation: CASSVVGATDTQYF.

J is TRBJ1-5 and V is TRBV10-3; D is unresolved. V was clipped by 11 bases and J by 5 bases, with 16 bases between them. Germline-derived CDR1 and CDR2 are ENHRY and SYGVKD. The CDR3 contains 13 residues. DNA for the CDR3: TGTGCCGCGGGAAGATCCCGAGATCAGCCCCAGCATTTT. Its translation is CAAGRSRDQPQHF.

The chain uses TRBV28 and TRBJ2-5; TRBD2 aligns across 7 bases. The CDR3 is 15 amino acids. Germline assignment: CDR1 MDHEN and CDR2 SYDVKM. Unmatched junction bases numbered 4, after V lost 2 bases and J lost 1 base. The CDR3 is CASSLGRAAQETQYF. As DNA, the CDR3 is TGTGCCAGCAGTTTAGGGAGGGCAGCCCAAGAGACCCAGTACTTC. The whole variable domain, filled in from reference TRBV28 and TRBJ2-5, reads DVKVTQSSRYLVKRTGEKVFLECVQDMDHENMFWYRQDPGLGLRLIYFSYDVKMKEKGDIPEGYSVSREKKERFSLILESASTNQTSMYLCASSLGRAAQETQYFGPGTRLLVL.

The chain links TRBV20-1 to TRBJ1-1; 10 nucleotides line up with TRBD1. CDR3 length: 11 residues. V lost 1 base, J lost 11 bases, and 1 base stayed unmatched. Germline V gene lookup returns CDR1 DFQATT and CDR2 SNEGSKA (reference sequence). CDR3 in DNA: TGCAGTGCTAGAGGACAGGGGGCGGCTTTCTTT. It is translated as CSARGQGAAFF.

V and J are TRBV30 and TRBJ2-3; a weak D match, TRBD2 (6 bases). This CDR3 has 13 amino acids. Trimming removed 6 bases at V and 5 bases at J, with 15 bases between. Per the germline V gene, CDR1 is GTSNPN and CDR2 is SVGIG (reference sequence). The CDR3 is CACAQSGLDTQYF. CDR3 coding DNA: TGTGCCTGCGCTCAAAGCGGGTTAGATACGCAGTATTTT.

The rearrangement uses TRBV7-2 and TRBJ2-1; the D gene is possibly TRBD2 (5 bases). The V end was cut by 0 bases, the J end by 4 bases, with 16 bases between. The CDR3 length is 17 residues. The germline gives CDR1 SGHTA, CDR2 FQGNSA. The CDR3 protein is CASSLAGGGRVYNEQFF. CDR3 coding DNA: TGTGCCAGCAGCTTAGCTGGCGGCGGGCGTGTGTACAATGAGCAGTTCTTC.

The CDR3 region is CAWSRSTDTQYF. The CDR3 nucleotides read TGTGCCTGGAGTCGGAGCACAGATACGCAGTATTTT. The rearrangement joins TRBV30 to TRBJ2-3; D unresolved. This CDR3 spans 12 amino acids. V lost 2 bases and J lost 0, with 3 bases in between. The germline CDR1 and CDR2 sequences are GTSNPN and SVGIG (reference sequence).

The CDR3 region is CASPGTSGIYSYNEQFF. CDR3 DNA sequence: TGCGCCAGCCCCGGGACTAGCGGGATCTACTCCTACAATGAGCAGTTCTTC. The chain employs TRBV4-3 and TRBJ2-1, with TRBD2 identical over 13 bases. This CDR3 contains 17 residues. V shed 8 bases, J shed 0 bases, and the junction held 7 bases outside the gene matches. In germline, CDR1 is LGHNA, CDR2 YSLEER.

The rearrangement joins TRBV28 to TRBJ1-5; perhaps TRBD1 as D (5 bases). CDR3 size: 13 residues. V was pared by 6 bases and J by 4 bases, with 10 bases between. Germline V gives CDR1 MDHEN, CDR2 SYDVKM. In DNA form, the CDR3 reads TGTGCCAGCAGCCGGGACTATAATCAGCCCCAGCATTTT. As protein: CASSRDYNQPQHF. Full variable domain (rest looked up from reference TRBV28 and TRBJ1-5): DVKVTQSSRYLVKRTGEKVFLECVQDMDHENMFWYRQDPGLGLRLIYFSYDVKMKEKGDIPEGYSVSREKKERFSLILESASTNQTSMYLCASSRDYNQPQHFGDGTRLSIL.

The V gene is TRBV11-2, the J gene TRBJ2-3, with a weak D call TRBD2 (6 bases). Trimming stripped 5 bases from V and 3 bases from J, with 24 bases between. The germline gives CDR1 SGHAT, CDR2 FQNNGV. The length of the CDR3 is 18 residues. As DNA, the CDR3 is TGTGCCAGCAGCCTACGGCCCTGGGCGGGAAGTTATACAGATACGCAGTATTTT. Translation gives CASSLRPWAGSYTDTQYF.

The count of this clone is one. J is TRBJ2-5 and V is TRBV9, with D perhaps being TRBD1 or TRBD2 (6 bases each). The length of the CDR3 is 12 residues. The V and J ends lost 3 bases and 10 bases respectively, with 13 bases between them. CDR1 is SGDLS and CDR2 is YYNGEE in the germline V gene. CDR3 in DNA: TGTGCCAGCAGCGCCCCGGGGGCTAGCCAGTACTTC. This codes for CASSAPGASQYF.

The chain is built from TRBV7-7 and TRBJ2-2; 9 bases map to TRBD2. The germline gives CDR1 SSHAT, CDR2 FNYEAQ (reference sequence). J gave up 6 bases and V 5 bases, and 4 bases lay outside the gene matches. The CDR3 spans 14 residues. The CDR3 region has the DNA TGTGCCAGCAGCCCCGCGGGGGGGCCCGGGGAGCTGTTTTTT. Encoded protein: CASSPAGGPGELFF.

J is TRBJ2-5 and V is TRBV5-1; 10 bases line up with TRBD2. J lost 5 bases, V lost 5 bases, and 6 bases had no gene match. This CDR3 has 14 residues. Germline assignment: CDR1 SGHRS and CDR2 YFSETQ. The CDR3 bases are TGCGCCAGCAGTCCGCTAGCGGGAGACGAGACCCAGTACTTC. Protein: CASSPLAGDETQYF. The full variable domain, rest sourced from reference TRBV5-1 and TRBJ2-5, is KAGVTQTPRYLIKTRGQQVTLSCSPISGHRSVSWYQQTPGQGLQFLFEYFSETQRNKGNFPGRFSGRQFSNSRSEMNVSTLELGDSALYLCASSPLAGDETQYFGPGTRLLVL.

This sequence joins TRBV30 and TRBJ2-7; 9 bases agree with TRBD1. J gave up 6 bases and V 0 bases, and 9 bases lay outside the gene matches. Germline CDR1 reads GTSNPN; CDR2 reads SVGIG (reference sequence). The CDR3 sequence is 15 residues long. This CDR3 is CAWSVRDRELGEQYF. For the CDR3, the DNA is TGTGCCTGGAGTGTACGGGACAGGGAATTAGGCGAGCAGTACTTC. Using reference TRBV30 and TRBJ2-7 for the parts outside the CDR3, the full variable domain is SQTIHQWPATLVQPVGSPLSLECTVEGTSNPNLYWYRQAAGRGLQLLFYSVGIGQISSEVPQNLSASRPQDRQFILSSKKLLLSDSGFYLCAWSVRDRELGEQYFGPGTRLTVT.

This chain uses TRBV25-1 with TRBJ2-6; a weak D match, TRBD1 (6 bases). Germline values: CDR1 MGHDK, CDR2 SYGVNS. This CDR3 is 15 amino acids long. Trimming stripped 2 bases from V and 2 bases from J, with 7 bases between. The CDR3 loop reads CASSEPGAGANVLTF. CDR3 DNA: TGTGCCAGCAGTGAACCAGGGGCTGGGGCCAACGTCCTGACTTTC.

The chain carries TRBV2 and TRBJ2-6; tentative D call: TRBD1 (5 bases). The CDR3 totals 17 residues. The V gene lost 6 bases and the J gene lost 0 bases, with 15 bases spanning the gap. Germline V CDR1 and CDR2: SNHLY, FYNNEI. CDR3 DNA: TGTGCCAGCAGAGGCGGACACGGTCGCTCTGGGGCCAACGTCCTGACTTTC. Its protein product is CASRGGHGRSGANVLTF.

This chain uses TRBV2 with TRBJ2-3; 16 positions agree with TRBD2. V gave up 8 bases and J gave up 5 bases; unmatched junction bases: 4. Germline V gives CDR1 SNHLY, CDR2 FYNNEI. CDR3 size: 15 residues. In DNA, the CDR3 is TGTGCCAGCGCCGGGACTAGCGGGAGGGAAGATACGCAGTATTTT. It translates to CASAGTSGREDTQYF. The complete variable domain, with remaining parts taken from reference TRBV2 and TRBJ2-3, reads EPEVTQTPSHQVTQMGQEVILRCVPISNHLYFYWYRQILGQKVEFLVSFYNNEISEKSEIFDDQFSVERPDGSNFTLKIRSTKLEDSAMYFCASAGTSGREDTQYFGPGTRLTVL.

J is TRBJ2-5 and V is TRBV27, with no clear D. Looked up from germline, CDR1 is MNHEY and CDR2 is SMNVEV (reference sequence). The CDR3 totals 14 residues. V dropped 10 bases and J dropped 4 bases, with 19 bases sitting between them. For the CDR3, the DNA is TGTGCCACGCGACAATTTGTAAGGGCAGAGACCCAGTACTTC. Residues: CATRQFVRAETQYF.

The chain has TRBV28 and TRBJ2-7, with no clear D. This CDR3 is built from 15 residues. The germline CDR1 and CDR2 sequences are MDHEN and SYDVKM. Trimming pared 5 bases from V and 3 bases from J, leaving 17 bases between. As DNA, the CDR3 is TGTGCCAGCAGTGCAACGCAGCGAACCTACTACGAGCAGTACTTC. It codes for CASSATQRTYYEQYF.

This chain connects TRBV5-1 to TRBJ1-4; 7 bases match TRBD1. CDR1 and CDR2 from the germline V gene are SGHRS and YFSETQ. Unmatched junction bases numbered 7, after V lost 4 bases and J lost 7 bases. The CDR3 consists of 14 residues. As DNA, the CDR3 is TGCGCCAGCAGCCCTCAGACAGGGACTGAAAAACTGTTTTTT. It translates to CASSPQTGTEKLFF.

Worth noting for this clone: An end of the junction does not agree with germline; a read error may underlie this. V and J are TRBV7-8 and TRBJ2-1; TRBD2 aligns across 7 bases. Germline V gene data show CDR1 as SGHVS and CDR2 as FQNEAQ. This CDR3 is 12 amino acids long. Here the CDR3 DNA reads TGTGCCAGCAGCTTGGCTAGCGGAGTGGGGGTCTTC. Residues: CASSLASGVGVF.

This chain connects TRBV19 to TRBJ1-2; tentatively, D is TRBD1 (5 bases). Germline CDR1 reads LNHDA; CDR2 reads SQIVND (reference sequence). V lost 4 bases, J lost 9 bases, and 15 bases lay in between. This CDR3 has 13 amino acids. The CDR3 region is CASSTQGAESYTF. CDR3 bases: TGTGCCAGTAGTACGCAGGGCGCCGAGAGCTACACCTTC.

The rearrangement uses TRBV7-6 and TRBJ2-6, with D perhaps matching TRBD1 (5 bases). Germline V CDR1 and CDR2: SGHVS, FNYEAQ. The CDR3 length is 19 residues. V lost 5 bases and J 0 bases, leaving 20 bases between the germline ends. The CDR3 is CASSPRPPTGSSGANVLTF. The CDR3 DNA reads TGTGCCAGCAGCCCCAGACCGCCCACAGGTAGCTCTGGGGCCAACGTCCTGACTTTC.

This clone has more than one count but fewer than ten. This chain connects TRBV9 to TRBJ2-5, with TRBD2 matching 13 bases. With 4 bases clipped from V and 2 bases from J, the junction kept 11 bases outside the gene matches. Germline values: CDR1 SGDLS, CDR2 YYNGEE. CDR3 length: 18 amino acids. The CDR3 region has the DNA TGTGCCAGCAGCCCCCGGACTAGCGGGAGCGAAGAGCAAGAGACCCAGTACTTC. Residues: CASSPRTSGSEEQETQYF. Based on the CDR3 plus reference TRBV9 and TRBJ2-5, the full variable domain is DSGVTQTPKHLITATGQRVTLRCSPRSGDLSVYWYQQSLDQGLQFLIQYYNGEERAKGNILERFSAQQFPDLHSELNLSSLELGDSALYFCASSPRTSGSEEQETQYFGPGTRLLVL.

The table lists this clone with a few counts. J is TRBJ2-7 and V is TRBV6-1; TRBD2 matches 8 bases. The CDR3 is 15 amino acids. The ends lost 6 bases at V and 2 bases at J; junction bases unmatched: 9. Germline values: CDR1 MNHNS, CDR2 SASEGT. The CDR3: CASSKGAAGAYEQYF. CDR3 coding DNA: TGTGCCAGCAGCAAAGGGGCAGCGGGAGCCTACGAGCAGTACTTC.

This chain joins TRBV6-5 and TRBJ2-7; 7 positions match TRBD1. CDR1 is MNHEY, CDR2 SVGAGI, per germline. The J segment lost 3 bases and the V segment lost 5 bases, leaving 10 bases of the junction unmatched. The CDR3 covers 15 residues. CDR3 sequence: CASSRAHRQGYEQYF. The CDR3 region has the DNA TGTGCCAGCAGTAGAGCTCATCGACAGGGCTACGAGCAGTACTTC.